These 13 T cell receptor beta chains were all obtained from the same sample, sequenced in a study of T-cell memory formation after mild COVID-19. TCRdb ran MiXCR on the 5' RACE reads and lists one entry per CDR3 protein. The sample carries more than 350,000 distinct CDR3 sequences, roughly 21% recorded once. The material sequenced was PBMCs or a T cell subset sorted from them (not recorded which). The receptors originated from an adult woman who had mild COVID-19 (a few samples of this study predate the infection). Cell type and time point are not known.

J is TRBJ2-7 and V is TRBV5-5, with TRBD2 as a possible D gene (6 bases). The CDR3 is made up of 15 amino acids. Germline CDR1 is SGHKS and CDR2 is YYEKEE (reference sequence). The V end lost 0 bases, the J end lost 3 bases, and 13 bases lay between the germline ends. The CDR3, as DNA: TGTGCCAGCAGCTTGGCCCCCGGGACTTACTACGAGCAGTACTTC. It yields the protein CASSLAPGTYYEQYF.

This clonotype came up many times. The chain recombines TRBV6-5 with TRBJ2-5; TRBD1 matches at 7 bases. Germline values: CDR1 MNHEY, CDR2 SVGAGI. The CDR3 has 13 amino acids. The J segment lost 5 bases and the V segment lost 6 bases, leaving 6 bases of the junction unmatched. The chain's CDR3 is CASRLPGGETQYF. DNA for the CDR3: TGTGCCAGCAGGCTACCAGGGGGTGAGACCCAGTACTTC.

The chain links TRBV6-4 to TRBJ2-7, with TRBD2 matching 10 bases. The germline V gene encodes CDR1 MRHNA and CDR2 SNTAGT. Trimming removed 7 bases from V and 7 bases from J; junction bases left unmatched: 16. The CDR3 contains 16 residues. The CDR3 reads CASKYSSGRAPREQYF. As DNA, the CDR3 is TGTGCCAGCAAGTACTCCAGCGGGAGGGCCCCTCGAGAGCAGTACTTC.

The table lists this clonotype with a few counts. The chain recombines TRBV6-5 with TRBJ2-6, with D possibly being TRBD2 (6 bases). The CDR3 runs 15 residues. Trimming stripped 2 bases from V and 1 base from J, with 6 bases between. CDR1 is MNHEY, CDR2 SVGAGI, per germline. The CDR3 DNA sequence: TGTGCCAGCAGTTACGCGGGGTCTGGGGCCAACGTCCTGACTTTC. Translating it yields CASSYAGSGANVLTF.

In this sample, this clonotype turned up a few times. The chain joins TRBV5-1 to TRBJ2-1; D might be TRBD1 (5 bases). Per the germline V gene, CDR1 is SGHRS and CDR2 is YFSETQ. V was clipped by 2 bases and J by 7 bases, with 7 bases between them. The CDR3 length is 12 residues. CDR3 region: CASSLQANEQFF. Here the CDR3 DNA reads TGCGCCAGCAGCTTACAGGCAAATGAGCAGTTCTTC.

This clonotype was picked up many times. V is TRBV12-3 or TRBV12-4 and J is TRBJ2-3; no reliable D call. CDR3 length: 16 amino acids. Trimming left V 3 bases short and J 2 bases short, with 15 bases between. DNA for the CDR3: TGTGCCAGCAGTTTTGGTCTGACTCGTATCACAGATACGCAGTATTTT. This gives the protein CASSFGLTRITDTQYF.

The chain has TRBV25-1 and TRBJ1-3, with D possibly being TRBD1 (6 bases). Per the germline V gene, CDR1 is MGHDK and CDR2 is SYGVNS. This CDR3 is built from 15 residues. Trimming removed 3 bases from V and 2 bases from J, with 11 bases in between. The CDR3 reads CASSDAGAAGNTIYF. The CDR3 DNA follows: TGTGCCAGCAGTGATGCGGGGGCGGCTGGAAACACCATATATTTT.

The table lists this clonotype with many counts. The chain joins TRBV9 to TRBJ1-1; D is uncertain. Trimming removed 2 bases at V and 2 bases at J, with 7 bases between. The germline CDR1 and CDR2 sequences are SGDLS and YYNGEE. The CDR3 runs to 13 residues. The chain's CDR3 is CASSVTDNTEAFF. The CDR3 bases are TGTGCCAGCAGCGTTACAGATAACACTGAAGCTTTCTTT.

DNA of the CDR3: TGTGCCAGCAGCTCGGGGGGCGGTTTCTCCTATGGCTACACCTTC. This gives the protein CASSSGGGFSYGYTF. The chain links TRBV7-2 to TRBJ1-2, with a tentative D call TRBD1 (6 bases). The V gene lost 4 bases and the J gene lost 4 bases, with 16 bases spanning the gap. This CDR3 contains 15 residues. The germline gives CDR1 SGHTA, CDR2 FQGNSA. Full variable domain (remainder filled in from reference TRBV7-2 and TRBJ1-2): GAGVSQSPSNKVTEKGKDVELRCDPISGHTALYWYRQSLGQGLEFLIYFQGNSAPDKSGLPSDRFSAERTGGSVSTLTIQRTQQEDSAVYLCASSSGGGFSYGYTFGSGTRLTVV.

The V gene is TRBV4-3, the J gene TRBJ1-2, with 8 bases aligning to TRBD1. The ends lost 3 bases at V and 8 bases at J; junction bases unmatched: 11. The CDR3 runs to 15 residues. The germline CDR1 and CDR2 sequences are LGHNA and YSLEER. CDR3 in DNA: TGCGCCAGCAGCCAGGAGAAGCTCAGGGGGCGCGGCTACACCTTC. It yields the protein CASSQEKLRGRGYTF.

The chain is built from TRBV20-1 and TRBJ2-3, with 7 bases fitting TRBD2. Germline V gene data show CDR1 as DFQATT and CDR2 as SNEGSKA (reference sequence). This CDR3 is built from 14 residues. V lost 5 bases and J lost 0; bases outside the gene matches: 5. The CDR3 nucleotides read TGCAGTGCTCCGCGGGGGACTAGCACAGATACGCAGTATTTT. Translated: CSAPRGTSTDTQYF.

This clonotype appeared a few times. The DNA of the CDR3 is TGTGCCAGCATCTTACAGGGGGGACTGGAGCAGTTCTTC. As protein: CASILQGGLEQFF. The chain links TRBV6-6 to TRBJ2-1, with 8 positions matching TRBD1. J gave up 10 bases and V 7 bases, and 9 bases lay outside the gene matches. CDR1 is MNHNY and CDR2 is SVGAGI in the germline V gene (reference sequence). The CDR3 extends over 13 amino acids.

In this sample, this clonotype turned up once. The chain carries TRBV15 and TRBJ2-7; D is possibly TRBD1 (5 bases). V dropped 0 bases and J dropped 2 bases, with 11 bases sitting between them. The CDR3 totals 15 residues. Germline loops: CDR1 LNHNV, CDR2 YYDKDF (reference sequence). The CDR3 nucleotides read TGTGCCACCAGCAGAGAAAGGACACTTACCTACGAGCAGTACTTC. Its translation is CATSRERTLTYEQYF.